These 13 T cell receptor beta chains were sequenced from one sample in a study of blood T cell repertoires in COVID-19 (dated by TCRdb to 2020 to 2021). Libraries were constructed by the immunoSEQ multiplex PCR assay. In TCRdb, the immuneACCESS table is reduced to in-frame sequences with V and J assigned. These tables do not hold every clone; where another copy was compared, an unresolved V gene accounts for under half, and the others remain unexplained. Across this sample there are hundreds of thousands of clones, with around nine tenths seen only once. About an eighth of the sample is in the top ten clones. Material for sequencing was peripheral blood. The receptors derive from a woman in her sixties or seventies with COVID-19, enrolled during active disease.

The sample holds one count of this clone. The rearrangement joins TRBV12-3 or TRBV12-4 to TRBJ2-7, with D tentatively TRBD1 (6 bases). V shed 1 base and J shed 5 bases, with 9 bases lying between them. This CDR3 contains 13 residues. The CDR3 nucleotides read TGTGCCAGCAGTTTAGGCAGGGGCCACGAGCAGTACTTC. It encodes CASSLGRGHEQYF.

The rearrangement uses TRBV10-1 and TRBJ2-3, with D perhaps TRBD1 (6 bases). CDR3 length: 16 amino acids. V lost 0 bases to trimming and J lost 1 base, with 11 bases between them. Germline-derived CDR1 and CDR2 are WNHNN and SYGVQD (reference sequence). The CDR3 here is CASSESGATRTDTQYF. The CDR3 DNA reads as TGCGCCAGCAGTGAGTCGGGGGCTACCCGCACAGATACGCAGTATTTT.

The chain joins TRBV19 to TRBJ1-1; D not resolved. This CDR3 is built from 16 residues. V shed 11 bases and J shed 5 bases, with 27 bases lying between them. Germline V CDR1 and CDR2: LNHDA, SQIVND (reference sequence). CDR3 DNA sequence: TGTGCCTCTAAGGGCGATAGGACTGCCCATCGGACTGAAGCTTTCTTT. Amino acids: CASKGDRTAHRTEAFF.

This chain uses TRBV19 with TRBJ2-5; the match to TRBD1 covers 7 bases. After removal of 5 bases from V and 3 bases from J, the junction contained 3 bases not matched to a gene. Germline CDR1 and CDR2: LNHDA and SQIVND (reference sequence). The CDR3 length is 13 residues. The CDR3 DNA is TGTGCCAGTAGTCACGACAGGGAAGAGACCCAGTACTTC. It specifies CASSHDREETQYF.

The chain recombines TRBV30 with TRBJ1-2, with D unresolved. V shed 3 bases and J shed 8 bases, with 16 bases lying between them. Germline V CDR1 and CDR2: GTSNPN, SVGIG (reference sequence). The CDR3 runs 13 residues. DNA of the CDR3: TGTGCCTGGAGCGAGACGGGAGATTGGGGCTACACCTTC. The encoded protein is CAWSETGDWGYTF.

The V call is TRBV5-1, the J call TRBJ1-2; no clear D. From germline, CDR1 is SGHRS and CDR2 YFSETQ. The CDR3 runs to 13 residues. The V gene lost 0 bases and the J gene lost 8 bases, with 11 bases spanning the gap. The CDR3 sequence is CASSLESHLGYTF. In DNA form, the CDR3 reads TGCGCCAGCAGCTTGGAGAGTCACCTAGGCTACACCTTC.

The chain joins TRBV18 to TRBJ1-5; 7 bases are shared with TRBD1. The V gene's germline CDR1 is KGHSH and CDR2 LQKENI. The CDR3 has 15 amino acids. With 2 bases clipped from V and 6 bases from J, the junction kept 7 bases outside the gene matches. DNA for the CDR3: TGTGCCAGCTCACCAGGACAGGCGTCCGGTCAGCCCCAGCATTTT. It translates to CASSPGQASGQPQHF.

The V and J genes are TRBV10-3 and TRBJ1-2; 8 nucleotides align to TRBD1. Per germline, CDR1 ENHRY and CDR2 SYGVKD. Germline trimming cut 5 bases from V and 3 bases from J; bases unmatched to any gene: 11. The CDR3 runs to 16 residues. CDR3 region: CAISIPGGFVDYGYTF. CDR3 DNA sequence: TGTGCCATCAGTATCCCAGGGGGCTTTGTGGACTATGGCTACACCTTC.

The chain carries TRBV5-6 and TRBJ1-5, with no clear D. Trimming removed 4 bases from V and 5 bases from J, with 13 bases in between. The CDR3 runs 14 residues. Per the germline V gene, CDR1 is SGHDT and CDR2 is YYEEEE. The CDR3 loop is CASSRNGWDQPQHF. The CDR3 nucleotides are TGTGCCAGCAGCCGCAACGGGTGGGATCAGCCCCAGCATTTT. Complete variable domain (other parts from reference TRBV5-6 and TRBJ1-5): DAGVTQSPTHLIKTRGQQVTLRCSPKSGHDTVSWYQQALGQGPQFIFQYYEEEERQRGNFPDRFSGHQFPNYSSELNVNALLLGDSALYLCASSRNGWDQPQHFGDGTRLSIL.

The rearrangement joins TRBV7-8 to TRBJ2-7; TRBD2 matches at 7 bases. The V segment lost 4 bases and the J segment 0 bases; nucleotides outside the gene matches: 6. The CDR3 is made up of 15 amino acids. The germline gives CDR1 SGHVS, CDR2 FQNEAQ. In DNA form, the CDR3 reads TGTGCCAGCAGCTCCAGCGGGGCTATCTCCTACGAGCAGTACTTC. It encodes CASSSSGAISYEQYF.

CDR3: CASRGGQGPYNEQFF. Written as DNA, the CDR3 is TGTGCCAGCAGAGGGGGACAGGGTCCTTACAATGAGCAGTTCTTC. This rearrangement joins TRBV2 to TRBJ2-1; TRBD1 matches at 9 bases. CDR1 SNHLY and CDR2 FYNNEI come from the germline V gene. This CDR3 spans 15 amino acids. The V and J ends lost 6 bases and 4 bases, in that order; junction bases with no gene match: 7.

As to this clone: At one end the junction does not follow the germline gene, possibly because of a read error. The chain has TRBV2 and TRBJ2-1; 7 bases map to TRBD1. The CDR3 contains 10 residues. Germline CDR1 reads SNHLY; CDR2 reads FYNNEI. The CDR3 loop reads CASSSGTEIF. For the CDR3, the DNA is TGTGCCAGCAGTTCCGGGACAGAGATCTTC.

The chain joins TRBV24-1 to TRBJ2-1, with 11 positions matching TRBD2. V lost 4 bases and J lost 9; bases outside the gene matches: 7. This CDR3 contains 15 residues. Germline V CDR1 and CDR2: KGHDR, SFDVKD. CDR3 loop: CATSEISGGAGEQFF. CDR3 DNA: TGTGCCACCAGTGAGATTAGCGGGGGGGCGGGTGAGCAGTTCTTC.